The rows below give T cell receptor beta chains drawn from one sample of a study of cytomegalovirus exposure and HLA in healthy donors. Sequencing was performed with immunoSEQ multiplex PCR; in TCRdb, only in-frame clones are kept and a portion is missing. This sample has approximately 150,000 clones, with approximately 67% found just once. Sample: PBMCs. The receptors originated from a woman aged 18-29 years in good health and CMV-seropositive. Both conserved end residues are part of each CDR3. A D gene is named only where the DNA matches it firmly. The size entry is marked missing in some rows and otherwise reads once, few, many or a size class.

CDR3 DNA	CDR3 protein	clone size	D gene	V gene	J gene	CDR3 length
TGCGCCAGCAGCCCCCGACAGGGTCACGAGCAGTACTTC	CASSPRQGHEQYF	few	TRBD1	TRBV4-1	TRBJ2-7	13
TGTGCCAGCTTTGTAACAGAAGGAGGCTATGGCTACACCTTC	CASFVTEGGYGYTF	NA	NA	TRBV18	TRBJ1-2	14
TGCGCCAGCAGTGAGTACCAGCGATTAACTGAAGCTTTCTTT	CASSEYQRLTEAFF	few	NA	TRBV10-1	TRBJ1-1	14
TGCGCCAGCAGCCAAGTGGACAGGGGACCCATTGAACATGGCTACACCTTC	CASSQVDRGPIEHGYTF	NA	TRBD1	TRBV4-1	TRBJ1-2	17
TGTGCCAGCAGCCCCGGGACTAGCGGGCAGACAGATACGCAGTATTTT	CASSPGTSGQTDTQYF	NA	TRBD2	TRBV5-8	TRBJ2-3	16
TGCGCCAGCAGCCAAGGAAGCGGGGGCCAAGAGACCCAGTACTTC	CASSQGSGGQETQYF	NA	TRBD2	TRBV4-3	TRBJ2-5	15
TGCGCCAGCAGCCAAGCAGGGGTGGCTAATGAAAAACTGTTTTTT	CASSQAGVANEKLFF	NA	NA	TRBV4-1	TRBJ1-4	15
TGTGCCAGCAGCTTACGGCTCATCAGGGACTACACCTTC	CASSLRLIRDYTF	NA	NA	TRBV7-2	TRBJ1-2	13
TGCGCCAGCAGCTTGGGCAGCGTCCACGAGCAGTACTTC	CASSLGSVHEQYF	NA	NA	TRBV5-1	TRBJ2-7	13
TGTGCCAGCAGTTTAGGAGGGTCACACTACGAGCAGTACTTC	CASSLGGSHYEQYF	few	NA	TRBV28	TRBJ2-7	14
TGTGCCAGCAGCCAAGGGGGAGCCCCCTACGAGCAGTACTTC	CASSQGGAPYEQYF	NA	NA	TRBV4-2	TRBJ2-7	14
TGTGCCTGGAGTACAGGGGGCGAGGGAAGTGAAAAACTGTTTTTT	CAWSTGGEGSEKLFF	NA	TRBD1	TRBV30	TRBJ1-4	15
TGTGCCAGCAGGGCCGAAACAGTCGGCTACGAGCAGTACTTC	CASRAETVGYEQYF	once	NA	TRBV2	TRBJ2-7	14